These T cell receptor beta chains were read from a single sample in a study of type 1 and type 2 diabetes patients. A single record per CDR3 protein comes from TCRdb applying MiXCR to the multiplex PCR reads. The sample consists of 270,000 or so distinct CDR3 sequences, roughly 48% of them appearing once. What was sequenced was peripheral blood mononuclear cells (PBMCs). These receptors were taken from a man aged 18 to 30 with type 2 diabetes. Each CDR3 is given with its conserved first and last residue. Some rows have no size entry. The others give once, few or many, or a class for an expanded clone.

>many|TRBV2
CASSEDQQETQYF
>NA|TRBV7-6
CASSDTSGNSYEQYF
>many|TRBV10-3
CAISEGGIYGYTF
>NA|TRBV2
CASRRGGYGYTF
>NA|TRBV7-3
CASSEGTAFRARERYF
>NA|TRBV4-1
CASSQPASGTSGDEQYF
>NA|TRBV2
CASSETGKNEQYF
>NA|TRBV12-3/TRBV12-4
CASSTGTANTEAFF
>NA|TRBV7-6
CASSLGTGVADTQYF
>NA|TRBV7-2
CASSLAVGGNTIYF
>NA|TRBV5-1
CASSLYRGTYEQYF